These T cell receptor beta chains were read from a single sample in a study of blood T cell repertoires in COVID-19. This table comes from immunoSEQ multiplex PCR, and its TCRdb copy is limited to in-frame clones, with some not included. This table has 250,000 or so clones, roughly nine tenths appearing once. Material for sequencing was peripheral blood. These receptors all come from a woman between 40 and 55 years old who had recovered from COVID-19. Each CDR3 is given with its conserved first and last residue. D genes are given only for firm matches. Clone size is shown for a subset of rows, as once, few, many or a class of expanded clone.

v_call	clone_size	cdr3_length	j_call	d_call	cdr3_nt	cdr3_aa
TRBV6-2/TRBV6-3	-	14	TRBJ1-1	TRBD1	TGTGCCAGCAGTTATCCTCAGGGGGGCCCTGAAGCTTTCTTT	CASSYPQGGPEAFF
TRBV7-3	-	20	TRBJ2-6	-	TGTGCCAGCAGCTTAACATCGTTCCGAGGAGAGAGCTCTGGGGCCAACGTCCTGACTTTC	CASSLTSFRGESSGANVLTF
TRBV7-9	-	19	TRBJ2-1	TRBD2	TGTGCCAGCAGCTTAGTCCCGGGACTAGCGGGAGGGGTTTACAATGAGCAGTTCTTC	CASSLVPGLAGGVYNEQFF
TRBV30	-	12	TRBJ2-7	-	TGTGCCTGGAGTCCAGGATCCTACGAGCAGTACTTC	CAWSPGSYEQYF
TRBV7-2	-	13	TRBJ2-5	-	TGTGCCAGCAGCCCGGAGGGTCAGGAGACCCAGTACTTC	CASSPEGQETQYF
TRBV6-5	-	14	TRBJ1-1	TRBD1	TGTGCCAGCGACCTTGGACAGGGGGCTACTGAAGCTTTCTTT	CASDLGQGATEAFF
TRBV30	-	16	TRBJ2-5	TRBD2	TGTGCCTGTACCCGATTCCCAGGCGGGGGGAAAGAGACCCAGTACTTC	CACTRFPGGGKETQYF
TRBV5-4	-	17	TRBJ2-5	TRBD1	TGTGCCAGCAGCCCCGGAACCGGGACAGGAAAAGGGGAGACCCAGTACTTC	CASSPGTGTGKGETQYF
TRBV11-2	-	15	TRBJ1-1	-	TGTGCCAGCAGCCTCCTAGGGGGGGCCGACACTGAAGCTTTCTTT	CASSLLGGADTEAFF
TRBV5-1	-	14	TRBJ1-3	-	TGCGCCAGCAGCCCTGGAGAATTCGTAAACACCATATATTTT	CASSPGEFVNTIYF
TRBV7-8	-	14	TRBJ2-5	-	TGTGCCAGCAGCTTTTCGGGGGGCCCGGAGACCCAGTACTTC	CASSFSGGPETQYF
TRBV5-1	-	14	TRBJ1-1	TRBD1	TGCGCCAGCAGCCTGACGACAGGGACTACTGAAGCTTTCTTT	CASSLTTGTTEAFF
TRBV29-1	-	14	TRBJ2-2	-	TGCAGCGTTAAACAGGGCACGAACACCGGGGAGCTGTTTTTT	CSVKQGTNTGELFF
TRBV2	once	16	TRBJ1-1	TRBD1	TGTGCCAGCGATCTTCGGGACAGGGGAAGGGACACTGAAGCTTTCTTT	CASDLRDRGRDTEAFF
TRBV15	-	14	TRBJ2-1	-	TGTGCCACCAGTTTTACGGGTACCGACAATGAGCAGTTCTTC	CATSFTGTDNEQFF
TRBV7-3	-	17	TRBJ2-6	TRBD1	TGTGCCAGCAGCTCCGGGACAGGGGCCTCTGGGGCCAACGTCCTGACTTTC	CASSSGTGASGANVLTF
TRBV4-1	-	16	TRBJ2-7	TRBD1	TGCGCCAGCAGCCCTGGACAGGGGCCTCGTTCCTACGAGCAGTACTTC	CASSPGQGPRSYEQYF
TRBV20-1	once	13	TRBJ2-7	TRBD1	TGCAGTGCTACTGACAGGGGGACTTACGAGCAGTACTTC	CSATDRGTYEQYF
TRBV4-1	once	14	TRBJ1-4	-	TGCGCCAGCAGCGTTATGGGGGGGCCTGTAAAACTGTTTTTT	CASSVMGGPVKLFF
TRBV7-2	-	13	TRBJ2-2	-	TGTGCCAGCAGCTTCGATCGCTACGGGGAGCTGTTTTTT	CASSFDRYGELFF
TRBV3-1/TRBV3-2	-	14	TRBJ2-3	TRBD2	TGTGCCAGCAGCCAGGGACTAGCGGAAGATACGCAGTATTTT	CASSQGLAEDTQYF
TRBV9	-	15	TRBJ2-3	TRBD2	TGTGCCAGCAGAAAAGCGGGAGCTAGCACAGATACGCAGTATTTT	CASRKAGASTDTQYF
TRBV7-3	-	11	TRBJ2-3	-	TGTGCCTACTACCCAACAGATACGCAGTATTTT	CAYYPTDTQYF
TRBV7-9	-	16	TRBJ2-3	TRBD2	TGTGCCAGCAGCTACCCGACTAGCGGGGACACAGATACGCAGTATTTT	CASSYPTSGDTDTQYF
TRBV2	once	16	TRBJ2-7	TRBD1	TGTGCCAGCAACTCCAGGGCGACAGGGGCTCTCTACGAGCAGTACTTC	CASNSRATGALYEQYF
TRBV5-1	-	13	TRBJ2-1	TRBD2	TGCGCCAGCACCACCATAGCGGGCAATGAGCAGTTCTTC	CASTTIAGNEQFF
TRBV24-1	-	16	TRBJ2-1	TRBD2	TGTGCCACCAGTGATTTGGGGGCGGGAGGACGAAATGAGCAGTTCTTC	CATSDLGAGGRNEQFF
TRBV16	-	15	TRBJ1-5	-	TGTGCCAGCAAACCAGTAAAGACAGCAAATCAGCCCCAGCATTTT	CASKPVKTANQPQHF
TRBV2	-	14	TRBJ2-7	TRBD2	TGTGCCAGCAGTGAAGCGCGCGGGAGCTACGAGCAGTACTTC	CASSEARGSYEQYF
TRBV27	-	15	TRBJ2-6	-	TGTGCCAGCAGTCCGGGACACTCTGGGGCCAACGTCCTGACTTTC	CASSPGHSGANVLTF
TRBV27	few	15	TRBJ1-6	TRBD1	TGTGCCAGCAGTTCCACCGGACAGGCTAATTCACCCCTCCACTTT	CASSSTGQANSPLHF
TRBV14	once	15	TRBJ2-3	TRBD2	TGTGCCAGCAGCCACCAAATAGCGGGATCGGATACGCAGTATTTT	CASSHQIAGSDTQYF
TRBV7-9	-	16	TRBJ2-1	TRBD2	TGTGCCAGCAGCTGGGGATCTAGCGGCAATTACAATGAGCAGTTCTTC	CASSWGSSGNYNEQFF
TRBV28	-	16	TRBJ2-2	TRBD2	TGTGCCAGCAGGCCCCATAACGGGGGGGTCACCGGGGAGCTGTTTTTT	CASRPHNGGVTGELFF
TRBV3-1/TRBV3-2	-	16	TRBJ2-1	TRBD2	TGTGCCAGCAGCCAAGAAGAGGGGAGGGGAATCAATGAGCAGTTCTTC	CASSQEEGRGINEQFF
TRBV4-1	once	13	TRBJ1-1	-	TGCGCCAGCAGCCAATTTACAGGACAGGAAGCTTTCTTT	CASSQFTGQEAFF
TRBV11-2	-	15	TRBJ2-1	-	TGTGCCAGCAGCAGCCGGGATCCCTTATACAATGAGCAGTTCTTC	CASSSRDPLYNEQFF
TRBV11-3	few	15	TRBJ1-3	-	TGTGCCAGCAGGGCCCGGACAGCTTCTGGAAACACCATATATTTT	CASRARTASGNTIYF
TRBV10-3	-	14	TRBJ2-1	-	TGTGCCACCCCTTGCCGGGACTTCTACAATGAGCAGTTCTTC	CATPCRDFYNEQFF
TRBV2	-	11	TRBJ1-6	-	TGTGCCAGCAGCGCGGGCTCACCCCTCCACTTT	CASSAGSPLHF
TRBV18	-	17	TRBJ2-6	TRBD1	TGTGCCAGCTCACCGACAGGGGGCGGAGCTGGGGCCAACGTCCTGACTTTC	CASSPTGGGAGANVLTF
TRBV15	few	16	TRBJ2-2	TRBD2	TGTGCCACCAGCAGAGTAGCGGGGAGAAACACCGGGGAGCTGTTTTTT	CATSRVAGRNTGELFF
TRBV7-9	-	14	TRBJ1-3	-	TGTGCCAGCAGGTCGTCAGGGGCTGGAAACACCATATATTTT	CASRSSGAGNTIYF
TRBV24-1	-	15	TRBJ2-2	TRBD2	TGTGCCACCAGTGTGGCGGGAGGGCCAGGCGGGGAGCTGTTTTTT	CATSVAGGPGGELFF
TRBV9	-	13	TRBJ2-1	-	TGTGCCAGCAGCGTAGGGATGAGGGATGAGCAGTTCTTC	CASSVGMRDEQFF
TRBV5-1	-	15	TRBJ1-6	TRBD1	TGCGCCAGCAGCTTGGAGGCAGGGGGGTACTCACCCCTCCACTTT	CASSLEAGGYSPLHF
TRBV27	-	16	TRBJ1-3	TRBD1	TGTGCCAGCAGTCGGACAGGGCTAAGCTCTGGAAACACCATATATTTT	CASSRTGLSSGNTIYF
TRBV19	-	13	TRBJ2-7	-	TGTGCCAGTAGTCCCAGACTAGTCAGAGAGCAGTACTTC	CASSPRLVREQYF
TRBV19	-	16	TRBJ1-5	TRBD1	TGTGCCAGTAGTATAATTAACAGGGGGAGCAATCAGCCCCAGCATTTT	CASSIINRGSNQPQHF
TRBV9	-	15	TRBJ2-3	TRBD2	TGTGCCAGCAGCGTAATGCGGGAGTTCACAGATACGCAGTATTTT	CASSVMREFTDTQYF
TRBV28	-	14	TRBJ1-1	-	TGTGCCAGCAGATCTACCGGTCCCTCCACTGAAGCTTTCTTT	CASRSTGPSTEAFF